A selection of T cell receptor beta chains follows, all from one sample in a study of T cell responses to AZD1222 COVID-19 vaccine. Sequencing used immunoSEQ multiplex PCR; TCRdb keeps in-frame clones, though not all of them. In the table there are about 140,000 clones, 92% of which are singletons. This specimen was peripheral blood, taken 28 days after the second AZD1222 dose. Source of these receptors: an adult who received the AZD1222 COVID-19 vaccine. CDR3s include the opening cysteine and the closing phenylalanine or tryptophan. The D gene is left open where the match is weak. For some rows the clone size is stated as once, few or many, or as a class when expanded; others skip it.

d_gene: NA
j_gene: TRBJ2-7
v_gene: TRBV6-5
abundance: NA
CDR3nt: TGTGCCAGCTCCTCCGGCGTTGTACGAGGAGAGCAGTACTTC
CDR3aa: CASSSGVVRGEQYF

d_gene: TRBD2
j_gene: TRBJ2-5
v_gene: TRBV6-2/TRBV6-3
abundance: NA
CDR3nt: TGTGCCAGCAGCCTAAGACCGACTAGCGGGGGGGCGAGGGAGACCCAGTACTTC
CDR3aa: CASSLRPTSGGARETQYF

d_gene: TRBD1
j_gene: TRBJ2-7
v_gene: TRBV7-9
abundance: NA
CDR3nt: TGTGCCAGCAGCCCCCGCGGGGTGACAGGGGACGAGCAGTACTTC
CDR3aa: CASSPRGVTGDEQYF

d_gene: NA
j_gene: TRBJ2-1
v_gene: TRBV6-2/TRBV6-3
abundance: NA
CDR3nt: TGTGCCAGCAGTATACGGAGGATTGAGCAGTTCTTC
CDR3aa: CASSIRRIEQFF

d_gene: TRBD2
j_gene: TRBJ2-1
v_gene: TRBV5-1
abundance: NA
CDR3nt: TGCGCCAGCAGCCCGGCTGGGACTAGCGGGTGGGGTGAGCAGTTCTTC
CDR3aa: CASSPAGTSGWGEQFF

d_gene: TRBD2
j_gene: TRBJ2-5
v_gene: TRBV4-2
abundance: NA
CDR3nt: TGTGCCAGCAGCCAAGATCGCGGCGGGGGGGCGGAGACCCAGTACTTC
CDR3aa: CASSQDRGGGAETQYF

d_gene: TRBD1
j_gene: TRBJ1-3
v_gene: TRBV28
abundance: NA
CDR3nt: TGTGCCAGCACCGGGGCCGGGTGGGACAGGGGGCCCAACACCATATATTTT
CDR3aa: CASTGAGWDRGPNTIYF

d_gene: TRBD1
j_gene: TRBJ2-7
v_gene: TRBV7-9
abundance: few
CDR3nt: TGTGCCAGCAGCTCCCGGGACAGCTCCTACGAGCAGTACTTC
CDR3aa: CASSSRDSSYEQYF

d_gene: NA
j_gene: TRBJ1-6
v_gene: TRBV19
abundance: NA
CDR3nt: TGTGCCAGTAGGGGCGAGCGGGACACCCCCAATTCACCCCTCCACTTT
CDR3aa: CASRGERDTPNSPLHF

d_gene: TRBD1
j_gene: TRBJ1-4
v_gene: TRBV5-8
abundance: NA
CDR3nt: TGTGCCAGCAGCCCCGGGACAGGGGGGTCATTGGGAGAAAAACTGTTTTTT
CDR3aa: CASSPGTGGSLGEKLFF

d_gene: TRBD2
j_gene: TRBJ2-4
v_gene: TRBV4-3
abundance: NA
CDR3nt: TGCGCCAGCAGCCAAGATAGACTAGCGGGAATGGCCAAAAACATTCAGTACTTC
CDR3aa: CASSQDRLAGMAKNIQYF

d_gene: NA
j_gene: TRBJ2-1
v_gene: TRBV15
abundance: NA
CDR3nt: TGTGCCACCAGCAGGCCTCCCGGGGGCTTGGGTGGTGAGCAGTTCTTC
CDR3aa: CATSRPPGGLGGEQFF

d_gene: NA
j_gene: TRBJ2-1
v_gene: TRBV28
abundance: NA
CDR3nt: TGTGCCAGCAGTTTAGGGCCTCGGTGGTTCTTC
CDR3aa: CASSLGPRWFF

d_gene: NA
j_gene: TRBJ2-1
v_gene: TRBV29-1
abundance: NA
CDR3nt: TGCAGCGTTGAAGATAAGGGACGGGAGTGGAGTGAGCAGTTCTTC
CDR3aa: CSVEDKGREWSEQFF

d_gene: TRBD2
j_gene: TRBJ2-1
v_gene: TRBV27
abundance: NA
CDR3nt: TGTGCCAGCAGTTTATTGGGACTAGCGTACTACAATGAGCAGTTCTTC
CDR3aa: CASSLLGLAYYNEQFF

d_gene: TRBD1
j_gene: TRBJ2-7
v_gene: TRBV6-5
abundance: NA
CDR3nt: TGTGCCAGCAGCCGGGACAGGGAGACCTACGAGCAGTACTTC
CDR3aa: CASSRDRETYEQYF

d_gene: NA
j_gene: TRBJ2-1
v_gene: TRBV6-5
abundance: NA
CDR3nt: TGTGCCAGCAGACTCGGGACCAGCTACAATGAGCAGTTCTTC
CDR3aa: CASRLGTSYNEQFF

d_gene: NA
j_gene: TRBJ2-7
v_gene: TRBV11-3
abundance: NA
CDR3nt: TGTGCCAGCCCCAACCTCCTCCTGGGTAGTGGGGTCTACGAGCAGTACTTC
CDR3aa: CASPNLLLGSGVYEQYF

d_gene: TRBD1
j_gene: TRBJ1-2
v_gene: TRBV28
abundance: NA
CDR3nt: TGTGCCAGCAAACAGGGACAGTTCTATGGCTACACCTTC
CDR3aa: CASKQGQFYGYTF

d_gene: NA
j_gene: TRBJ2-3
v_gene: TRBV9
abundance: NA
CDR3nt: TGTGCCAGCAGCCTCGACGTGAGGGGTGATACGCAGTATTTT
CDR3aa: CASSLDVRGDTQYF

d_gene: TRBD1
j_gene: TRBJ1-2
v_gene: TRBV2
abundance: NA
CDR3nt: TGTGCCAGCACGTGGGACAGGGGGGCCTATGGCTACACCTTC
CDR3aa: CASTWDRGAYGYTF

d_gene: NA
j_gene: TRBJ2-3
v_gene: TRBV5-4
abundance: once
CDR3nt: TGTGCCAGCAGCCAAGGCCCGGTTAGCACAGATACGCAGTATTTT
CDR3aa: CASSQGPVSTDTQYF

d_gene: TRBD1
j_gene: TRBJ2-5
v_gene: TRBV6-5
abundance: NA
CDR3nt: TGTGCCAGCACCCCAACAGGGGAAGAGACCCAGTACTTC
CDR3aa: CASTPTGEETQYF

d_gene: NA
j_gene: TRBJ1-2
v_gene: TRBV5-1
abundance: NA
CDR3nt: TGCGCCAGCAGCCCCCAGTTGACTAACTATGGCTACACCTTC
CDR3aa: CASSPQLTNYGYTF

d_gene: TRBD2
j_gene: TRBJ2-3
v_gene: TRBV7-9
abundance: NA
CDR3nt: TGTGCCAGCAGCCCTTTTGGACTAGCGGGACCCAGCACAGATACGCAGTATTTT
CDR3aa: CASSPFGLAGPSTDTQYF

d_gene: NA
j_gene: TRBJ1-3
v_gene: TRBV2
abundance: NA
CDR3nt: TGTGCCAGTGAACCTGTTACAGGGCTCTCGGGCGGGAACACCATATATTTT
CDR3aa: CASEPVTGLSGGNTIYF

d_gene: TRBD1
j_gene: TRBJ1-1
v_gene: TRBV7-9
abundance: once
CDR3nt: TGTGCCAGCAGCTTAGTGGGACAGGGGTCTACTGAAGCTTTCTTT
CDR3aa: CASSLVGQGSTEAFF

d_gene: NA
j_gene: TRBJ1-4
v_gene: TRBV4-1
abundance: NA
CDR3nt: TGCGCCAGCAGCCAAGCAGAGCAAGGAAAACTGTTTTTT
CDR3aa: CASSQAEQGKLFF

d_gene: NA
j_gene: TRBJ1-2
v_gene: TRBV6-2/TRBV6-3
abundance: NA
CDR3nt: TGTGCCAGCAGTTACCGGGGGCACCGAGACCGCTATGGCTACACCTTC
CDR3aa: CASSYRGHRDRYGYTF

d_gene: NA
j_gene: TRBJ2-1
v_gene: TRBV14
abundance: NA
CDR3nt: TGTGCCAGCAGCCAAGAGGGGGAGGTGGGAAATGAGCAGTTCTTC
CDR3aa: CASSQEGEVGNEQFF

d_gene: TRBD2
j_gene: TRBJ2-5
v_gene: TRBV9
abundance: few
CDR3nt: TGTGCCAGCAGCGTATCCGGGACGGGGGGTGAAGAGACCCAGTACTTC
CDR3aa: CASSVSGTGGEETQYF

d_gene: NA
j_gene: TRBJ2-5
v_gene: TRBV6-2/TRBV6-3
abundance: NA
CDR3nt: TGTGCCAGCAGTTACCGGACGACTAGGCGGTTTCGGGAGACCCAGTACTTC
CDR3aa: CASSYRTTRRFRETQYF

d_gene: TRBD1
j_gene: TRBJ2-1
v_gene: TRBV5-1
abundance: NA
CDR3nt: TGCGCCAGCAGCTTGGTGTTGACAGGGGGTTCCGATGAGCAGTTCTTC
CDR3aa: CASSLVLTGGSDEQFF